This T cell receptor (beta chain) was sequenced during a study of blood T cell repertoires in COVID-19. Study background: The analysed material was cDNA or gDNA that came from T cells, B-cell-depleted T cells, or PBMCs.

In germline, CDR1 is SGHRS, CDR2 YFSETQ. This CDR3 has 18 amino acids. The J segment lost 0 bases and the V segment lost 4 bases, leaving 9 bases of the junction unmatched. In the authors' workflow: For nucleated cells, counts were estimated from reference gene primer amplification. The table came from immunoSEQ multiplex PCR; TCRdb's copy has only in-frame clones and leaves some out. The D gene and trimming were derived from the DNA, and the V and J assignments and clone size from that table. Of more than 120,000 clones in the sample, roughly 87% were seen once. Specimen: peripheral blood. The chain carries TRBV5-1 and TRBJ2-1; 11 bases fit TRBD2. This TCR came from a woman aged 50 to 65 with acute or convalescent COVID-19. This CDR3 reads CASSTRTSGSVSYNEQFF. The CDR3 DNA follows: TGCGCCAGCAGCACCCGAACTAGCGGGAGTGTCTCCTACAATGAGCAGTTCTTC.